This passage covers 26 T cell receptor beta chains from one sample sequenced in a study of spatial heterogeneity in lung cancer. Specified time point: sample taken at primary tumor resection. Whole RNA, isolated from tumor, nontumor lung or frozen PBMC, was sequenced without prior sorting. Via MiXCR, TCRdb re-called the 5' RACE reads, giving one row per CDR3 protein. The profile covers 8,400 or so distinct CDR3 sequences, with about 4.6% appearing a single time and roughly 28% taken by the ten largest. The input for sequencing was PBMCs, taken at surgery. The receptors were gathered from a male donor with early-stage non-small cell lung cancer.

This clonotype appeared many times. This beta chain is a stray read from a library made for alpha chains; its abundance is not meaningful. The chain uses TRBV7-9 and TRBJ2-5, with D tentatively TRBD2 (5 bases). Germline loops: CDR1 SEHNR, CDR2 FQNEAQ (reference sequence). V dropped 1 base and J dropped 5 bases, with 14 bases sitting between them. The CDR3 totals 15 residues. CDR3 sequence reads: CASSLGGSGLETQYF. CDR3 sequence (DNA): TGTGCCAGCAGCTTAGGAGGGTCCGGATTGGAGACCCAGTACTTC.

This clonotype is medium-sized within its sample. This beta chain appears as a stray read in a library generated for alpha chains; its size is not informative. CDR3 sequence reads: CASSLEQVSYNEQFF. The CDR3 coding sequence is TGCGCCAGCAGCTTGGAACAGGTCTCCTACAATGAGCAGTTCTTC. This chain uses TRBV5-1 with TRBJ2-1; a possible D gene is TRBD1 (5 bases). The germline V gene has CDR1 SGHRS and CDR2 YFSETQ. The CDR3 extends over 15 amino acids. V gave up 0 bases and J gave up 0 bases, with 7 bases separating them.

This clonotype is deemed medium-sized. With the library built for alpha chains, this beta chain is off target and its frequency is not meaningful. The chain recombines TRBV10-3 with TRBJ1-6; weak D call: TRBD1 (6 bases). Germline V gene data show CDR1 as ENHRY and CDR2 as SYGVKD. CDR3 size: 15 residues. The V end lost 6 bases, the J end lost 8 bases, and 17 bases lay between the germline ends. CDR3 residues: CAIRGGTGGDSPLHF. Here the CDR3 DNA reads TGTGCCATCAGGGGGGGCACGGGCGGAGATTCACCCCTCCACTTT.

A few counts support this clonotype. Since the library was made to target alpha chains, this beta chain is a stray read and its abundance is not meaningful. V is TRBV7-6 and J is TRBJ2-5; D remains unclear. Trimming removed 4 bases at V and 1 base at J, with 13 bases between. The V gene's germline CDR1 is SGHVS and CDR2 FNYEAQ. The CDR3 totals 15 residues. The CDR3 nucleotides read TGTGCCAGCAGCTCGAAGGTTTATGTCCAAGAGACCCAGTACTTC. Its protein is CASSSKVYVQETQYF.

This clonotype showed up just a few times. This beta chain was picked up by a library intended for alpha chains and is off target, so its count carries little meaning. The chain has TRBV27 and TRBJ2-1, with 9 bases that match TRBD2. The CDR3 is made up of 18 amino acids. In germline, CDR1 is MNHEY, CDR2 SMNVEV (reference sequence). J was trimmed by 9 bases and V by 2 bases; bases with no gene match: 17. The CDR3 DNA sequence: TGTGCCAGCAGTTTAAGGGACGGCGGGGGGGCCGTAGTGGGTGAGCAGTTCTTC. Amino acid sequence: CASSLRDGGGAVVGEQFF.

This clonotype is deemed medium-sized. Because this beta chain is a stray read in a library intended to capture alpha chains, its abundance should not be given much weight. The rearrangement links TRBV11-2 to TRBJ2-6; D remains ambiguous. Trimming left V 0 bases short and J 0 bases short, with 18 bases between. Germline lookup yields CDR1 SGHAT and CDR2 FQNNGV. The CDR3 is 20 amino acids. As DNA, the CDR3 is TGTGCCAGCAGCTTAGATTACCCGCCACTATATGGCTCTGGGGCCAACGTCCTGACTTTC. It translates to CASSLDYPPLYGSGANVLTF.

In its sample, this clonotype was seen many times. This beta chain turned up in a library designed for alpha chains; as an off-target read, its abundance says little. V gene TRBV16 combines with J gene TRBJ2-2, with no clear D. Deletions cut 6 bases from V and 5 bases from J, with 10 bases between. CDR1 is KGHSY and CDR2 is FQNENV in the germline V gene. The CDR3 extends over 13 amino acids. The CDR3 sequence is CASSLKVTGELFF. CDR3 bases: TGTGCCAGCAGTCTTAAAGTTACCGGGGAGCTGTTTTTT.

With respect to this clonotype: Little can be read into the size of this beta chain, an off-target read in a library designed for alpha chains. The chain is built from TRBV6-6 and TRBJ2-3, with D possibly being TRBD1 (6 bases). The CDR3 totals 14 residues. V lost 2 bases and J 4 bases, leaving 10 bases between the germline ends. Germline lookup yields CDR1 MNHNY and CDR2 SVGAGI (reference sequence). The CDR3 here is CASSYRQGSDTQYF. For the CDR3, the DNA is TGTGCCAGCAGTTACCGGCAGGGGTCAGATACGCAGTATTTT.

In regard to this clonotype: This beta chain slipped into a library made for alpha chains as a stray read, so its size is not meaningful. The genes are TRBV7-2 and TRBJ1-1, with 11 bases identical to TRBD1. V trimming: 5 bases; J trimming: 3 bases; junction bases outside the gene matches: 5. This CDR3 is 15 amino acids long. Germline CDR1 and CDR2: SGHTA and FQGNSA. CDR3 sequence reads: CASSPDRGPYTEAFF. The CDR3 bases are TGTGCCAGCAGCCCGGACAGGGGGCCGTACACTGAAGCTTTCTTT.

Turning to this clonotype: With the library built for alpha chains, this beta chain is off target and its frequency is not meaningful. The chain carries TRBV7-9 and TRBJ2-5, with TRBD2 matching 14 bases. With 1 base clipped from V and 4 bases from J, the junction kept 14 bases outside the gene matches. The CDR3 spans 20 residues. Looked up from germline, CDR1 is SEHNR and CDR2 is FQNEAQ (reference sequence). Here the CDR3 DNA reads TGTGCCAGCAGCTTAGACTTCCCGACTAGCGGGGGGGCAGTTGGAGAGACCCAGTACTTC. As protein: CASSLDFPTSGGAVGETQYF.

The sample holds a few counts of this clonotype. The library was built for alpha chains, so this beta chain is an off-target read and its size means little. This rearrangement joins TRBV5-1 to TRBJ1-1, with a weak D call TRBD1 (5 bases). The CDR3 is 13 residues long. Trimming took 4 bases from V and 5 from J, leaving 12 bases between them. Germline V gene lookup returns CDR1 SGHRS and CDR2 YFSETQ. The CDR3 nucleotides read TGCGCCAGCAGCCCGGAAGGGGATACTGAAGCTTTCTTT. This translates into CASSPEGDTEAFF.

This clonotype was observed a handful of times. This beta chain slipped into a library made for alpha chains as a stray read, so its size is not meaningful. The chain uses TRBV19 and TRBJ2-1; a possible D gene is TRBD1 (6 bases). Germline V gene lookup returns CDR1 LNHDA and CDR2 SQIVND (reference sequence). The CDR3 is 14 amino acids. The V gene lost 7 bases and the J gene lost 6 bases, with 16 bases spanning the gap. The CDR3 bases are TGTGCCAGTAATCCTGGGACGGACAGCAATGAGCAGTTCTTC. Residues: CASNPGTDSNEQFF.

This clonotype was seen many times. With the library built for alpha chains, this beta chain is off target and its frequency is not meaningful. This chain connects TRBV19 to TRBJ1-2, with D perhaps TRBD1 (6 bases). Trimming removed 1 base at V and 4 bases at J, with 16 bases between. This CDR3 has 16 residues. Germline lookup yields CDR1 LNHDA and CDR2 SQIVND (reference sequence). CDR3 nucleotide sequence: TGTGCCAGTAGTATAGGTTCGACAGGTCAGCTCTATGGCTACACCTTC. It codes for CASSIGSTGQLYGYTF.

This clonotype was observed many times. As an off-target read in a library built for alpha chains, this beta chain has a frequency of little significance. The chain carries TRBV12-3 or TRBV12-4 and TRBJ2-5; TRBD2 matches at 8 bases. The trim removed 3 bases at V and 4 bases at J, leaving 4 bases unmatched. This CDR3 contains 14 residues. Here the CDR3 reads CASSFGAGVETQYF. The CDR3 bases are TGTGCCAGCAGTTTTGGAGCGGGGGTAGAGACCCAGTACTTC.

This clonotype was detected many times. Found in a library prepared for alpha chains, this beta chain is an off-target read, and its abundance has little meaning. The V and J genes are TRBV20-1 and TRBJ2-4; a possible D gene is TRBD1 (5 bases). V was pared by 2 bases and J by 0 bases, with 14 bases between. Germline V gene lookup returns CDR1 DFQATT and CDR2 SNEGSKA (reference sequence). The CDR3 has 16 amino acids. CDR3 coding DNA: TGCAGTGCTAGAACTGAACAGGACCTAGCCAAAAACATTCAGTACTTC. Translating it yields CSARTEQDLAKNIQYF.

Sample share makes this clonotype medium-sized. The library was designed around alpha chains, so this beta chain is a stray read whose abundance carries little weight. The V and J genes are TRBV29-1 and TRBJ2-1; a possible D gene is TRBD1 (5 bases). V was cut by 4 bases and J by 5 bases, with 18 bases left in between. CDR3 length: 15 amino acids. Germline V gene lookup returns CDR1 SQVTM and CDR2 ANQGSEA. This CDR3 is CSVVRENQGDNEQFF. CDR3 nucleotide sequence: TGCAGCGTTGTTCGTGAGAACCAGGGCGACAATGAGCAGTTCTTC.

In this sample, this clonotype is medium-sized. This beta chain represents an off-target read in a library built for alpha chains; its size is of limited meaning. The chain is built from TRBV6-5 and TRBJ2-5; 7 bases match TRBD2. CDR1 is MNHEY, CDR2 SVGAGI, per germline. There are 15 residues in the CDR3. J lost 10 bases, V lost 1 base, and 12 bases had no gene match. CDR3 protein: CASSYFWGDQRDQYF. CDR3 DNA: TGTGCCAGCAGTTACTTCTGGGGGGATCAGCGGGACCAGTACTTC.

Within the sample, this clonotype is medium-sized. This beta chain came through as a stray read in a library set up for alpha chains, and its size says little. This chain links TRBV7-9 with TRBJ2-1; TRBD1 matches at 9 bases. Germline loops: CDR1 SEHNR, CDR2 FQNEAQ (reference sequence). V was pared by 1 base and J by 6 bases, with 7 bases of the junction left unmatched. The CDR3 extends over 16 amino acids. Here the CDR3 reads CASSLGLDRGVNEQFF. The CDR3 nucleotides are TGTGCCAGCAGCTTAGGCCTGGACAGGGGTGTCAATGAGCAGTTCTTC. Combining the CDR3 with reference TRBV7-9 and TRBJ2-1 gives the whole variable domain DTGVSQNPRHKITKRGQNVTFRCDPISEHNRLYWYRQTLGQGPEFLTYFQNEAQLEKSRLLSDRFSAERPKGSFSTLEIQRTEQGDSAMYLCASSLGLDRGVNEQFFGPGTRLTVL.

This clonotype was observed a few times. Found in a library prepared for alpha chains, this beta chain is an off-target read, and its abundance has little meaning. The V and J genes are TRBV5-4 and TRBJ2-7, with a weak D call TRBD2 (6 bases). The germline CDR1 and CDR2 sequences are SGHNT and YYREEE (reference sequence). This CDR3 region has 18 residues. The V gene lost 1 base and the J gene lost 1 base, with 21 bases spanning the gap. The CDR3 sequence: CASSLILERGRTSYEQYF. CDR3 bases: TGTGCCAGCAGCTTGATCTTGGAACGGGGGAGGACATCCTACGAGCAGTACTTC.

This clonotype was picked up many times. This beta chain is a stray sequence in a library constructed for alpha chains; its clone size is not meaningful. The CDR3 sequence is CASSLGENVKNIQYF. The CDR3 region has the DNA TGCGCCAGCAGCTTGGGAGAAAACGTCAAAAACATTCAGTACTTC. The rearrangement uses TRBV5-1 and TRBJ2-4, with D unclear. Germline CDR1 reads SGHRS; CDR2 reads YFSETQ. V shed 0 bases and J shed 3 bases, with 10 bases lying between them. The CDR3 is made up of 15 amino acids.

Within the sample, this clonotype is medium-sized. Found in a library prepared for alpha chains, this beta chain is an off-target read, and its abundance has little meaning. The chain combines TRBV11-2 with TRBJ2-1; D is unclear. In germline, CDR1 is SGHAT, CDR2 FQNNGV. The CDR3 consists of 16 residues. Trimming removed 2 bases from V and 4 bases from J, with 15 bases in between. The CDR3, as DNA: TGTGCCAGCAGCTTAATCCCCGACCCGAATTACAATGAGCAGTTCTTC. Encoded protein: CASSLIPDPNYNEQFF.

This clonotype was counted ten times or more. This beta chain is an unintended read in a library built for alpha chains; its size means little. V is TRBV2 and J is TRBJ2-5; D is undetermined. The length of the CDR3 is 14 residues. With 0 bases removed from V and 5 bases from J, the gap between germline ends came to 10 bases. Germline V CDR1 and CDR2: SNHLY, FYNNEI. The CDR3 region has the DNA TGTGCCAGCAGTGAAGCGCGGATCCGGGAGACCCAGTACTTC. Protein product: CASSEARIRETQYF. Combining the CDR3 with reference TRBV2 and TRBJ2-5 gives the whole variable domain EPEVTQTPSHQVTQMGQEVILRCVPISNHLYFYWYRQILGQKVEFLVSFYNNEISEKSEIFDDQFSVERPDGSNFTLKIRSTKLEDSAMYFCASSEARIRETQYFGPGTRLLVL.

There are many counts of this clonotype. This beta chain is an off-target read within a library intended for alpha chains, so its frequency means little. The chain links TRBV6-5 to TRBJ2-1; perhaps TRBD1 as D (6 bases). Germline lookup yields CDR1 MNHEY and CDR2 SVGAGI. V was trimmed by 8 bases and J by 16 bases, leaving 21 bases between them. This CDR3 has 12 amino acids. DNA of the CDR3: TGTGCCAGCCGAGCTAACAGGGCACCCCTATTCTTC. This translates into CASRANRAPLFF.

This clonotype was found a few times. Since it is a stray read in a library aimed at alpha chains, this beta chain has a size that is not meaningful. The chain is built from TRBV10-1 and TRBJ1-6; TRBD1 is a possible D gene (6 bases). The germline CDR1 and CDR2 sequences are WNHNN and SYGVQD (reference sequence). The CDR3 runs to 13 residues. V was clipped by 6 bases and J by 7 bases, with 10 bases between them. CDR3 sequence: CASREGGNSPLHF. DNA for the CDR3: TGCGCCAGCAGGGAAGGGGGGAATTCACCCCTCCACTTT.

This clonotype was observed a handful of times. As an off-target read in a library built for alpha chains, this beta chain has a frequency of little significance. The genes are TRBV7-2 and TRBJ2-5, with TRBD2 matching over 9 bases. Germline V lookup: CDR1 SGHTA, CDR2 FQGNSA. Trimming removed 5 bases from V and 5 bases from J; junction bases left unmatched: 12. CDR3 length equals 16 residues. As DNA, the CDR3 is TGTGCCAGCAGCAAGAACCAGCGGGGGGTCAGGGAGACCCAGTACTTC. It specifies CASSKNQRGVRETQYF. The full variable domain, in which reference TRBV7-2 and TRBJ2-5 provide the parts outside the CDR3, is GAGVSQSPSNKVTEKGKDVELRCDPISGHTALYWYRQSLGQGLEFLIYFQGNSAPDKSGLPSDRFSAERTGGSVSTLTIQRTQQEDSAVYLCASSKNQRGVRETQYFGPGTRLLVL.

This clonotype was observed many times. With the library built for alpha chains, this beta chain is off target and its frequency is not meaningful. CDR3 residues: CASSPRDVAESGYTF. The CDR3 coding sequence is TGTGCCAGCAGCCCGAGAGACGTCGCTGAGTCTGGCTACACCTTC. The chain employs TRBV3-1 and TRBJ1-2; D ambiguous. CDR3 size: 15 residues. Germline V gives CDR1 LGHDT, CDR2 YNNKEL (reference sequence). V lost 4 bases and J lost 7, with 19 bases in between.